This T cell receptor beta chain is from a study of read filtering for tumor transcriptome and immune sequencing. On the study more broadly: Among patients, 17 to 20 were male and approximately 15 female, aged roughly 45 to 85 (mean around 68). By R-ISS, stages I, II and III held about 8, 17 and 7 patients. Whole-study results and caveats: RNA-seq captured clonotypes less deeply and reliably than IR-seq. Approximately 79% of IR-seq clonotypes had a single read, yet these held approximately 4% of reads.

The table lists this clonotype with many counts. Its antigen is unidentified. From around 0.4 ug of RNA, a library with molecular barcoded alpha/delta and beta/gamma adaptors was made. TCRdb processed the reads anew with MiXCR; each CDR3 protein has one entry. The sample carries over 50,000 distinct CDR3 sequences, approximately 18% recorded once. The CDR3 spans 13 residues. Germline V lookup: CDR1 SGHKS, CDR2 YYEKEE (reference sequence). V was cut by 9 bases and J by 8 bases, with 20 bases left in between. Sequenced: a population of CD138-negative cells sorted from bone marrow. This sequence joins TRBV5-5 and TRBJ1-2; a possible D gene is TRBD1 (5 bases). This receptor was identified in a donor at least 40 years old with multiple myeloma. For the CDR3, the DNA is TGTGCCACGTCCGGGGCCATGACGCGAGGCTACACCTTC. Amino acids: CATSGAMTRGYTF.